This T cell receptor (beta chain) appears in the sequencing data of a study of T cell repertoires in cytomegalovirus infection (dated by TCRdb to between 2019 and 2020). Describing the broader study: Because public TCR beta signatures pointed to carriage of CMV infection together with the matching HLA type, the HLA type of each donor mattered for the analysis. What the research found in general, with its limitations: Cumulative frequency of public TCR beta family members discriminated carriers of CMV infection plus the relevant HLA type in this cohort and an independent approximately 340-donor cohort. In the ex vivo response, HLA-C-restricted CMV-specific TCR beta clonotypes were dominant, and in two of eight donors the single most frequent clonotype came from this HLA-C-restricted group.

Sequencing relied on an Illumina HiSeq 1500. Using fastp at Q25 and MiXCR, TCRdb reprocessed the public reads and kept productive beta chains. When rows share a CDR3 protein, they turn into one entry using the most common DNA and genes. The sample profile shows hundreds of thousands of distinct CDR3 sequences; over 9% of them were found once. The ten largest clonotypes hold roughly a tenth of the sample. CDR1 and CDR2 are read off the germline V gene (reference sequence) as MNHEY and SMNVEV. From the cysteine up to the phenylalanine, the CDR3 has a length of 15 residues. Only the CDR3 portion is preserved as DNA: 45 bases, with reading frame beginning at the first base. V is clipped by 6 bases and J by 4 bases, and the sequence between their germline boundaries is 18 bases long. This clonotype was recorded many times. This clone's antigen is unknown. No base-level quality is on record; no much larger clone is a single base apart.

The V and J segments used are TRBV27 and TRBJ1-2; TRBD1 is possibly the D segment (5 matching bases). Material for sequencing was PBMCs. The sequence came from a human donor in good health (CMV status not recorded). Some clones in this sample may be carry-over from other donors' samples. The nucleotide sequence is TGTGCCAGCAGCCACCTCGGGGACGGGAGCTATGGCTACACCTTC. Its protein is CASSHLGDGSYGYTF.